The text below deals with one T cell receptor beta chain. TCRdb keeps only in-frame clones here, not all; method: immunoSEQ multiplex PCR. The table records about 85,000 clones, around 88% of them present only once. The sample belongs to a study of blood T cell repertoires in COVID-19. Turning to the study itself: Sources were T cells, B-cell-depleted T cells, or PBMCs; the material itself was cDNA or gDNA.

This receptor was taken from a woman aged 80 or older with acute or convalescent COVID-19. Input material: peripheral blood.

CDR3 region: CASSPTGSATEAFF. In DNA form, the CDR3 reads TGCGCCAGCAGCCCGACAGGGTCGGCCACTGAAGCTTTCTTT. V usage is TRBV5-1 and J usage is TRBJ1-1, with 7 bases lining up with TRBD1. CDR1 and CDR2 (germline): SGHRS, YFSETQ. The V segment lost 4 bases and the J segment 4 bases; nucleotides outside the gene matches: 7. The CDR3 contains 14 residues.